The 20 T cell receptor beta chains below were found in one sample sequenced in a study of brain T cells in children with intractable seizures. Stated time point: blood from clinic visit 5 months post-surgery; TSC patient then seizure free. The data were produced by immunoSEQ multiplex PCR, yet TCRdb's version contains in-frame clones alone and is incomplete. The sample lists about 320,000 clones, 85% to 95% occurring once. The sequencing here drew on peripheral blood, taken roughly 5 months after surgery. The source is a boy in the first two years of life with tuberous sclerosis and intractable seizures.

About this clone itself: At the DNA level, this CDR3 is encoded by other sequences in the same sample as well. The chain uses TRBV6-5 and TRBJ2-7; the D gene is possibly TRBD1 (5 bases). Germline CDR1 is MNHEY and CDR2 is SVGAGI. There are 13 residues in the CDR3. V lost 2 bases to trimming and J lost 3 bases, with 8 bases between them. The CDR3 region is CASSYRQGYEQYF. CDR3 coding DNA: TGTGCCAGCAGTTACAGGCAGGGCTACGAGCAGTACTTC.

The chain carries TRBV29-1 and TRBJ2-1; D tentatively fits TRBD1 or TRBD2 (5 bases each). CDR1 and CDR2 (germline): SQVTM, ANQGSEA. The V and J ends lost 7 bases and 10 bases respectively, with 20 bases between them. The CDR3 has 13 amino acids. CDR3 residues: CSAGVGPPGEQFF. The CDR3 DNA sequence: TGCAGCGCCGGGGTGGGGCCCCCGGGCGAGCAGTTCTTC.

J is TRBJ2-7 and V is TRBV5-4; 7 bases are shared with TRBD1. The CDR3 runs to 13 residues. Germline V gene lookup returns CDR1 SGHNT and CDR2 YYREEE (reference sequence). V trimming: 4 bases; J trimming: 3 bases; junction bases outside the gene matches: 4. The CDR3: CASSPGQSYEQYF. The CDR3 DNA follows: TGTGCCAGCAGCCCGGGACAGAGCTACGAGCAGTACTTC. The variable domain in full, with the rest retrieved from reference TRBV5-4 and TRBJ2-7, is ETGVTQSPTHLIKTRGQQVTLRCSSQSGHNTVSWYQQALGQGPQFIFQYYREEENGRGNFPPRFSGLQFPNYSSELNVNALELDDSALYLCASSPGQSYEQYFGPGTRLTVT.

This clone has a single count. V gene TRBV5-1 combines with J gene TRBJ2-1, with a possible D match to TRBD2 (6 bases). V lost 4 bases and J lost 0, with 11 bases in between. CDR3 length equals 15 residues. Germline V CDR1 and CDR2: SGHRS, YFSETQ. CDR3: CASSIEAGSYNEQFF. Here the CDR3 DNA reads TGCGCCAGCAGCATAGAAGCGGGCTCCTACAATGAGCAGTTCTTC.

The V and J genes are TRBV14 and TRBJ2-5; 13 nucleotides line up with TRBD2. The CDR3 consists of 19 residues. Germline V gene lookup returns CDR1 SGHDN and CDR2 FVKESK. Trimming cost V 1 base and J 3 bases; bases outside gene matches: 11. In nucleotides, the CDR3 is TGTGCCAGCAGCCAAGTGACGAGACTAGCGGGAGGCCAGGAAGAGACCCAGTACTTC. It encodes CASSQVTRLAGGQEETQYF.

This chain joins TRBV6-5 and TRBJ1-5; D ambiguous. Trimming took 6 bases from V and 0 from J, leaving 9 bases between them. The V gene's germline CDR1 is MNHEY and CDR2 SVGAGI. The CDR3 is 14 amino acids. CDR3 sequence reads: CASRPGSSNQPQHF. For the CDR3, the DNA is TGTGCCAGCAGGCCTGGTAGTAGCAATCAGCCCCAGCATTTT.

This chain connects TRBV9 to TRBJ2-5, with D tentatively TRBD1 (5 bases). CDR3 length: 16 amino acids. Trimming removed 5 bases from V and 1 base from J, with 18 bases in between. CDR1 SGDLS and CDR2 YYNGEE come from the germline V gene. The CDR3: CASSVDSQPFQETQYF. CDR3 nucleotides: TGTGCCAGCAGTGTTGACAGCCAACCATTCCAAGAGACCCAGTACTTC.

V usage is TRBV5-8 and J usage is TRBJ1-1, with D maybe TRBD1 (5 bases). V shed 1 base and J shed 11 bases, with 9 bases lying between them. In germline, CDR1 is SGHTS, CDR2 YDEGEE. The CDR3 loop spans 11 amino acids. CDR3 sequence: CASSLRGGAFF. DNA of the CDR3: TGTGCCAGCAGCTTGAGGGGAGGGGCTTTCTTT.

This clone was observed once. J is TRBJ2-1 and V is TRBV10-2; no definite D call. The CDR3 covers 11 residues. From germline, CDR1 is WSHSY and CDR2 SAAADI. Between the trimmed V and J ends, which lost 4 bases and 4 bases, there was a span of 2 bases. This CDR3 reads CASSAYNEQFF. In nucleotides, the CDR3 is TGCGCCAGCAGTGCTTACAATGAGCAGTTCTTC.

The chain has TRBV19 and TRBJ1-5; no clear D gene. Germline loops: CDR1 LNHDA, CDR2 SQIVND (reference sequence). The V gene lost 7 bases and the J gene lost 1 base, with 11 bases spanning the gap. The CDR3 covers 14 residues. The CDR3 protein is CASNFQVSNQPQHF. The CDR3 DNA is TGTGCCAGTAACTTTCAGGTGAGCAATCAGCCCCAGCATTTT.

This clone appeared once. The rearrangement uses TRBV28 and TRBJ1-1; D is perhaps TRBD1 (5 bases). The germline CDR1 and CDR2 sequences are MDHEN and SYDVKM. The CDR3 runs 13 residues. The V and J ends lost 10 bases and 5 bases respectively, with 17 bases between them. Here the CDR3 reads CATKMGPGTEAFF. The CDR3 coding sequence is TGTGCCACCAAAATGGGACCGGGGACTGAAGCTTTCTTT. Full variable domain (outside the CDR3, taken from reference TRBV28 and TRBJ1-1): DVKVTQSSRYLVKRTGEKVFLECVQDMDHENMFWYRQDPGLGLRLIYFSYDVKMKEKGDIPEGYSVSREKKERFSLILESASTNQTSMYLCATKMGPGTEAFFGQGTRLTVV.

This chain joins TRBV28 and TRBJ2-5; D gene uncertain. This CDR3 contains 14 residues. Germline CDR1 MDHEN, CDR2 SYDVKM. Trimming left V 3 bases short and J 2 bases short, with 10 bases between. CDR3 loop: CASSFLGKQETQYF. CDR3 nucleotide sequence: TGTGCCAGCAGTTTTCTGGGTAAGCAAGAGACCCAGTACTTC.

V gene TRBV5-8 combines with J gene TRBJ1-1, with D unresolved. Deletions cut 1 base from V and 12 bases from J, with 10 bases between. The CDR3 totals 11 residues. Germline values: CDR1 SGHTS, CDR2 YDEGEE. CDR3 amino acids: CASSLFGLTFF. The CDR3 DNA sequence: TGTGCCAGCAGCTTGTTTGGCTTAACTTTCTTT.

The V gene is TRBV5-1, the J gene TRBJ2-2; 10 nucleotides match TRBD2. CDR3 length: 15 amino acids. After removal of 5 bases from V and 3 bases from J, the junction contained 4 bases not matched to a gene. Germline values: CDR1 SGHRS, CDR2 YFSETQ. Here the CDR3 DNA reads TGCGCCAGCAGACTCGGGACTAGCGACACCGGGGAGCTGTTTTTT. Protein: CASRLGTSDTGELFF.

V is TRBV12-3 or TRBV12-4 and J is TRBJ1-5; D unresolved. The CDR3 is made up of 13 amino acids. V was pared by 2 bases and J by 7 bases, with 9 bases between. The CDR3 sequence is CASSLREIQPQHF. The DNA for the CDR3 is TGTGCCAGCAGTTTACGAGAAATCCAGCCCCAGCATTTT.

The rearrangement joins TRBV19 to TRBJ2-1; 10 nucleotides align to TRBD2. J lost 9 bases, V lost 0 bases, and 26 bases had no gene match. Germline V gives CDR1 LNHDA, CDR2 SQIVND (reference sequence). The CDR3 has 22 residues. CDR3 nucleotide sequence: TGTGCCAGTAGTATAGAAGGGTGGTCTAGCGGGAGTTTGAATCGAGGGAGAATTGAGCAGTTCTTC. Translating it yields CASSIEGWSSGSLNRGRIEQFF.

V is TRBV28 and J is TRBJ2-7; no clear D gene. V was pared by 6 bases and J by 3 bases, with 12 bases between. CDR1 is MDHEN and CDR2 is SYDVKM in the germline V gene. This CDR3 spans 13 amino acids. The CDR3 region is CASSRSGNYEQYF. The CDR3 DNA reads as TGTGCCAGCAGCAGATCAGGCAACTACGAGCAGTACTTC.

The chain combines TRBV30 with TRBJ2-7; D possibly corresponds to TRBD1 (5 bases). Germline V gene data show CDR1 as GTSNPN and CDR2 as SVGIG (reference sequence). V was trimmed by 0 bases and J by 4 bases, leaving 10 bases between them. The CDR3 is made up of 13 amino acids. The DNA of the CDR3 is TGTGCCTGGAGTGTCCCTCGACAGTACGAGCAGTACTTC. It translates to CAWSVPRQYEQYF.

This clone came up once. The chain uses TRBV11-2 and TRBJ1-2; D is perhaps TRBD1 (6 bases). The germline V and J ends were trimmed by 6 bases and 6 bases, with 14 bases remaining between them. The CDR3 is 13 residues long. CDR1 is SGHAT and CDR2 is FQNNGV in the germline V gene. The CDR3 is CASRVRGADGYTF. The CDR3, as DNA: TGTGCCAGCAGGGTTCGGGGGGCGGATGGCTACACCTTC.

The V call is TRBV10-3, the J call TRBJ2-3; 12 positions match TRBD2. This CDR3 region has 16 residues. The germline gives CDR1 ENHRY, CDR2 SYGVKD. After removal of 0 bases from V and 6 bases from J, the junction contained 4 bases not matched to a gene. The CDR3 protein is CAISESPSGGADTQYF. The CDR3 DNA is TGTGCCATCAGTGAGTCGCCTAGCGGGGGGGCGGATACGCAGTATTTT.